This is a list of T cell receptor beta chains from one sample in a study of blood T cells in healthy people across ages. TCRdb analysed the 5' RACE reads with MiXCR anew, one entry per CDR3 protein. The repertoire holds 1.5 million or so distinct CDR3 sequences, with 35% to 45% as singletons. Sequencing used blood. Every receptor here comes from a woman aged 18-29 years in good health. The CDR3 runs from the conserved cysteine through the conserved F or W. A D gene is named only where the DNA matches it firmly. Clone size appears in some rows only: once, few, many, or a class for an expanded clone.

j_call | v_call | clone_size | d_call | cdr3_aa | cdr3_nt
TRBJ2-5 | TRBV2 | few | - | CASSIPGVQETQYF | TGTGCCAGCAGCATCCCAGGGGTTCAAGAGACCCAGTACTTC
TRBJ2-7 | TRBV7-9 | once | TRBD2 | CASSLSISGPNNEQYF | TGTGCCAGCAGCTTGTCCATTAGCGGGCCGAACAATGAGCAGTACTTC
TRBJ2-5 | TRBV7-2 | - | - | CASSPVGSGTQYF | TGTGCCAGCAGCCCCGTGGGTAGCGGGACCCAGTACTTC
TRBJ1-6 | TRBV7-2 | - | TRBD1 | CASSEDGTGSSYNSPPHF | TGTGCCAGCAGCGAAGACGGGACAGGGAGCTCCTATAATTCACCCCCCCACTTT
TRBJ2-1 | TRBV20-1 | few | - | CSARVGQPLYNEQFF | TGCAGTGCTAGAGTAGGGCAGCCACTCTACAATGAGCAGTTCTTC
TRBJ2-3 | TRBV6-2/TRBV6-3 | - | - | CASVSFQGLPDTQYF | TGTGCCAGCGTCTCGTTCCAGGGGCTCCCAGATACGCAGTATTTT
TRBJ2-3 | TRBV2 | - | - | CASSGLGASTDTQYF | TGTGCCAGCAGTGGGTTAGGGGCGAGCACAGATACGCAGTATTTT
TRBJ2-5 | TRBV3-1 | - | - | CASSQIRGAGLLKTQYF | TGTGCCAGCAGCCAAATCCGAGGGGCCGGGCTCTTGAAGACCCAGTACTTC
TRBJ1-2 | TRBV29-1 | few | - | CSVEDRSEPSHYGYTF | TGCAGCGTTGAAGATCGAAGCGAGCCAAGTCACTATGGCTACACCTTC
TRBJ2-7 | TRBV9 | many | TRBD2 | CASSAGTTYEQYF | TGTGCCAGCAGCGCTGGGACTACCTACGAGCAGTACTTC
TRBJ2-1 | TRBV11-2 | few | - | CASSLDRVMGTYNEQFF | TGTGCCAGCAGCTTAGATCGGGTCATGGGGACCTACAATGAGCAGTTCTTC
TRBJ2-1 | TRBV12-5 | few | TRBD2 | CASASGTNSYNEQFF | TGTGCTAGTGCCTCTGGGACTAACTCCTACAATGAGCAGTTCTTC
TRBJ2-5 | TRBV25-1 | once | - | CAGSEGDSRETRYF | TGTGCCGGCAGCGAGGGGGACTCACGAGAGACCCGGTACTTC
TRBJ2-5 | TRBV18 | - | TRBD2 | CASSPSGLAGTQYF | TGTGCCAGCTCACCCTCTGGACTAGCCGGGACCCAGTACTTC
TRBJ2-7 | TRBV10-3 | few | TRBD1 | CAISVYAGGSYEQYF | TGTGCCATCAGTGTATACGCAGGGGGCTCCTACGAGCAGTACTTC
TRBJ2-3 | TRBV7-9 | - | TRBD2 | CASSLRGSGGLTDTQYF | TGTGCCAGCAGCCTCCGGGGTAGCGGGGGCCTCACAGATACGCAGTATTTT
TRBJ2-3 | TRBV9 | once | TRBD2 | CASSVGEGWRTDTQYF | TGTGCCAGCAGCGTAGGGGAGGGGTGGAGGACAGATACGCAGTATTTT
TRBJ1-5 | TRBV20-1 | - | TRBD1 | CSARVAGGVNQPQHF | TGCAGTGCCCGAGTGGCAGGGGGGGTCAATCAGCCCCAGCATTTT
TRBJ2-3 | TRBV5-6 | - | TRBD1 | CASSKTGVTDTQYF | TGTGCCAGCAGCAAAACAGGGGTTACAGATACGCAGTATTTT
TRBJ2-1 | TRBV20-1 | - | TRBD2 | CSARDRGSGTSYYNEQFF | TGCAGTGCTAGAGATCGTGGTAGCGGGACTTCGTATTACAATGAGCAGTTCTTC
TRBJ2-3 | TRBV7-3 | - | TRBD2 | CASSPYLKRGLAGEAADTQYF | TGTGCCAGCAGCCCCTATCTGAAGCGAGGACTAGCGGGAGAAGCCGCAGATACGCAGTATTTT
TRBJ2-7 | TRBV11-2 | few | - | CASSLNTLTAYEQYF | TGTGCCAGCAGCTTAAATACCTTAACAGCCTACGAGCAGTACTTC
TRBJ2-7 | TRBV6-5 | - | TRBD1 | CASSYQGTGNYEQYF | TGTGCCAGCAGTTACCAGGGGACAGGGAACTACGAGCAGTACTTC
TRBJ2-5 | TRBV27 | - | TRBD2 | CASRLRASGIETQYF | TGTGCCAGCAGACTAAGGGCTAGCGGGATAGAGACCCAGTACTTC
TRBJ1-1 | TRBV7-9 | - | - | CVWGEASNTEAFF | TGTGTCTGGGGGGAGGCCTCGAACACTGAAGCTTTCTTT
TRBJ1-6 | TRBV4-1 | - | - | CASSQPRRGHNSPLHF | TGCGCCAGCAGCCAACCTCGAAGAGGGCATAATTCACCCCTCCACTTT
TRBJ2-3 | TRBV7-2 | - | - | CASGAQGTDTQYF | TGTGCCAGCGGGGCCCAAGGCACAGATACGCAGTATTTT
TRBJ1-2 | TRBV7-2 | few | - | CASSLAVENYGYTF | TGTGCCAGCAGCTTAGCGGTGGAAAACTATGGCTACACCTTC
TRBJ2-1 | TRBV3-1 | few | - | CASSQVTGTYNEQFF | TGTGCCAGCAGCCAAGTGACAGGCACCTACAATGAGCAGTTCTTC
TRBJ2-1 | TRBV20-1 | - | - | CSARDFRAEQFF | TGCAGTGCTAGAGATTTCAGGGCTGAGCAGTTCTTC
TRBJ2-1 | TRBV5-1 | - | - | CASSFQNEQFF | TGCGCCAGCAGCTTTCAGAATGAGCAGTTCTTC
TRBJ1-2 | TRBV6-5 | few | TRBD1 | CASSSRGFGGYTF | TGTGCCAGCAGTTCCAGGGGGTTCGGTGGCTACACCTTC
TRBJ2-3 | TRBV6-2/TRBV6-3 | - | - | CASGALRDTQYF | TGTGCCAGCGGTGCCCTTCGAGATACGCAGTATTTT
TRBJ1-4 | TRBV12-3/TRBV12-4 | few | - | CASSTSRATNEKLFF | TGTGCCAGCAGCACCAGTCGGGCGACTAATGAAAAACTGTTTTTT
TRBJ2-3 | TRBV6-2/TRBV6-3 | - | - | CASTSSDTDTQYF | TGTGCCAGCACCTCGTCTGACACAGATACGCAGTATTTT
TRBJ1-5 | TRBV7-2 | few | - | CASSLAPGGDQPQHF | TGTGCCAGCAGCTTAGCCCCCGGCGGTGATCAGCCCCAGCATTTT